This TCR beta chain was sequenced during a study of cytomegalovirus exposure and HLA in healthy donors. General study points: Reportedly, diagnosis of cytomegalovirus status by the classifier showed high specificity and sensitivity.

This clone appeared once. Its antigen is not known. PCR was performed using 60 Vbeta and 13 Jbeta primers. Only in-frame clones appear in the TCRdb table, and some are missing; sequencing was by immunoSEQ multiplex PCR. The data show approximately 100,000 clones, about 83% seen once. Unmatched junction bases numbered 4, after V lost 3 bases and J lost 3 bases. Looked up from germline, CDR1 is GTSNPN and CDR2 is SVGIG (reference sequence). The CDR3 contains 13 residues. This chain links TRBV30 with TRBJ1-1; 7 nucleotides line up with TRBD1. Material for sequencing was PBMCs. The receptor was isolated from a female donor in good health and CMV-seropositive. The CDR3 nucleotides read TGTGCCTGGAGGAGGGGGCCTCACACTGAAGCTTTCTTT. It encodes CAWRRGPHTEAFF.